These T cell receptor beta chains were read from a single sample in a study of OX40 agonist ivuxolimab in advanced cancers. Produced via immunoSEQ multiplex PCR; TCRdb's table is partial and in-frame only. The sample gives approximately 49,000 clones, less than 85% of which show up once; roughly 21% is in the top ten. This material consisted of CD4+ or CD8+ T cells sorted from blood, taken in a trial of the OX40 agonist ivuxolimab. All receptors come from an adult with an advanced solid tumor such as melanoma, head and neck, liver or kidney cancer. Both conserved end residues are part of each CDR3. Each record gives: CDR3 protein, CDR3 DNA, V gene, clone size, D gene, J gene. D genes are given only for firm matches. Clone size is stated in some rows and not others, as once, few, many or a class when expanded.

cdr3_aa: CASSDPPDRSDEQYF
cdr3_nt: TGTGCCAGCAGTGATCCCCCGGACAGGTCCGACGAGCAGTACTTC
v_call: TRBV6-1
clone_size: .
d_call: TRBD1
j_call: TRBJ2-7

cdr3_aa: CAISDEVFSSGNTIYF
cdr3_nt: TGTGCCATCAGTGACGAGGTTTTCAGCTCTGGAAACACCATATATTTT
v_call: TRBV10-3
clone_size: .
d_call: .
j_call: TRBJ1-3

cdr3_aa: CASSGDSQETQYF
cdr3_nt: TGTGCCAGCAGCGGGGACAGCCAAGAGACCCAGTACTTC
v_call: TRBV2
clone_size: .
d_call: TRBD1
j_call: TRBJ2-5

cdr3_aa: CASSLGGTNTEAFF
cdr3_nt: TGTGCCAGCAGCTTAGGGGGCACGAACACTGAAGCTTTCTTT
v_call: TRBV5-6
clone_size: .
d_call: TRBD1
j_call: TRBJ1-1

cdr3_aa: CAGSRDRGNTDTQYF
cdr3_nt: TGTGCCGGATCAAGGGACAGGGGGAACACAGATACGCAGTATTTT
v_call: TRBV28
clone_size: .
d_call: TRBD1
j_call: TRBJ2-3

cdr3_aa: CASSQESSEEQYF
cdr3_nt: TGTGCCAGCAGCCAAGAGTCGAGCGAGGAGCAGTACTTC
v_call: TRBV7-2
clone_size: .
d_call: .
j_call: TRBJ2-7

cdr3_aa: CASIGDDEQYF
cdr3_nt: TGTGCCAGTATAGGGGACGACGAGCAGTACTTC
v_call: TRBV6-5
clone_size: once
d_call: .
j_call: TRBJ2-7

cdr3_aa: CASSPLGDNEQFF
cdr3_nt: TGTGCCAGCAGCCCCCTGGGCGACAATGAGCAGTTCTTC
v_call: TRBV7-3
clone_size: once
d_call: .
j_call: TRBJ2-1

cdr3_aa: CASSVSRSGGAKAGELFF
cdr3_nt: TGTGCCAGCAGCGTAAGCCGAAGCGGGGGGGCAAAGGCCGGGGAGCTGTTTTTT
v_call: TRBV9
clone_size: .
d_call: TRBD2
j_call: TRBJ2-2

cdr3_aa: CASSQVADASSYEQYF
cdr3_nt: TGCGCCAGCAGCCAAGTTGCGGATGCCAGCTCCTACGAGCAGTACTTC
v_call: TRBV4-3
clone_size: .
d_call: .
j_call: TRBJ2-7

cdr3_aa: CASSLADTGELFF
cdr3_nt: TGTGCCAGCAGCTTGGCCGACACCGGGGAGCTGTTTTTT
v_call: TRBV5-4
clone_size: .
d_call: .
j_call: TRBJ2-2

cdr3_aa: CAWSAGTGGYEQYF
cdr3_nt: TGTGCCTGGAGCGCGGGGACAGGGGGCTACGAGCAGTACTTC
v_call: TRBV30
clone_size: .
d_call: TRBD1
j_call: TRBJ2-7

cdr3_aa: CASSWGNTGELFF
cdr3_nt: TGTGCCAGCAGTTGGGGGAACACCGGGGAGCTGTTTTTT
v_call: TRBV6-5
clone_size: .
d_call: .
j_call: TRBJ2-2

cdr3_aa: CASSGTGTNTEAFF
cdr3_nt: TGTGCCAGCAGTGGGACAGGAACGAACACTGAAGCTTTCTTT
v_call: TRBV27
clone_size: .
d_call: TRBD1
j_call: TRBJ1-1

cdr3_aa: CASSYRTRIEETQYF
cdr3_nt: TGTGCCAGCAGTTACCGGACGAGGATAGAAGAGACCCAGTACTTC
v_call: TRBV28
clone_size: .
d_call: .
j_call: TRBJ2-5

cdr3_aa: CASSFSGVNEQFF
cdr3_nt: TGTGCCAGCAGCTTTAGCGGGGTCAATGAGCAGTTCTTC
v_call: TRBV5-4
clone_size: .
d_call: TRBD2
j_call: TRBJ2-1

cdr3_aa: CASSYSDGETQYF
cdr3_nt: TGTGCCAGCAGTTACTCGGACGGAGAGACCCAGTACTTC
v_call: TRBV6-5
clone_size: .
d_call: .
j_call: TRBJ2-5

cdr3_aa: CASSQDRGEQFF
cdr3_nt: TGTGCCAGCAGCCAAGATCGGGGTGAGCAGTTCTTC
v_call: TRBV4-2
clone_size: .
d_call: .
j_call: TRBJ2-1

cdr3_aa: CASSPDRGELFF
cdr3_nt: TGTGCCAGCAGTCCGGATCGGGGGGAGCTGTTTTTT
v_call: TRBV6-5
clone_size: .
d_call: .
j_call: TRBJ2-2

cdr3_aa: CASQRDRESNQPQHF
cdr3_nt: TGTGCCAGCCAGCGGGACAGGGAGAGCAATCAGCCCCAGCATTTT
v_call: TRBV2
clone_size: once
d_call: TRBD1
j_call: TRBJ1-5

cdr3_aa: CASSYLSNEQYF
cdr3_nt: TGTGCCAGCAGTTACCTTTCTAACGAGCAGTACTTC
v_call: TRBV6-5
clone_size: once
d_call: .
j_call: TRBJ2-7

cdr3_aa: CASGLKTGELFF
cdr3_nt: TGTGCTAGTGGTTTAAAAACCGGGGAGCTGTTTTTT
v_call: TRBV12-5
clone_size: .
d_call: .
j_call: TRBJ2-2

cdr3_aa: CASSQDGGTGAEQYF
cdr3_nt: TGCGCCAGCAGCCAAGATGGGGGGACAGGGGCCGAGCAGTACTTC
v_call: TRBV4-1
clone_size: .
d_call: TRBD1
j_call: TRBJ2-7

cdr3_aa: CASSQQGTNEKLFF
cdr3_nt: TGCGCCAGCAGCCAACAAGGTACTAATGAAAAACTGTTTTTT
v_call: TRBV4-1
clone_size: few
d_call: .
j_call: TRBJ1-4

cdr3_aa: CASGFATGDFSYNSPLHF
cdr3_nt: TGTGCTAGTGGTTTTGCCACAGGGGACTTCTCCTATAATTCACCCCTCCACTTT
v_call: TRBV12-5
clone_size: .
d_call: TRBD1
j_call: TRBJ1-6